This entry describes one TCR beta chain. What it binds is not known. Terminally differentiated effector memory CD45RA+ cells were excluded by CCR7 positive selection of CD45RO-negative cells. The donors, all of them Caucasian adults, lived in Nashville, Tennessee. The sample belongs to a study of shared clonotypes between healthy human individuals. About the research overall: For every donor, three CD4 naive, three CD4 memory, two CD8 naive and one CD8 memory plates were used. Findings of the study overall: The naive CD4 repertoires of a handful of donors were compared, and roughly 5% of clonotypes were shared.

This CDR3 is 17 amino acids long. The germline V gene has CDR1 SGHRS and CDR2 YFSETQ. The ends were cut back, 4 bases at V and 0 bases at J, with 20 bases in the middle. The repertoire was sequenced with immunoSEQ multiplex PCR; TCRdb's copy has only in-frame clones and lacks some. This sample has about 2.2 million clones; 93% occur once, and the top ten carry 1.5% to 2%. The source is a man aged 18 to 29 in good health. Some clones in this sample may be carry-over from other donors' samples. The chain uses TRBV5-1 and TRBJ2-7, with D perhaps being TRBD1 or TRBD2 (5 bases each). Sequencing was done on a sample of naive CD8+ T cells from PBMCs. CDR3 sequence: CASSIHGTVYNSYEQYF. The CDR3 coding sequence is TGCGCCAGCAGCATCCACGGGACGGTATACAACTCCTACGAGCAGTACTTC.